The subject of this entry is one T cell receptor beta chain. Its antigen is not known. Compared with germline, one end of the junction differs, possibly owing to a read error. From germline, CDR1 is MNHEY and CDR2 SVGAGI. The CDR3 sequence is 14 residues long. The data belong to a study of cytomegalovirus exposure and HLA in healthy donors. Whole-study results and caveats: The listing of roughly 160 TCR beta chains classed them as cytomegalovirus-associated. Most TCR sequences were seen very rarely across donors, but some public TCRs occurred in many.

60 Vbeta and 13 Jbeta primers were used in PCR. Assay used: immunoSEQ multiplex PCR; TCRdb lists only in-frame clones, some missing. The sample lists approximately 79,000 clones; around four fifths were seen once. This chain links TRBV6-5 with TRBJ2-4; 8 nucleotides match TRBD1. The TCR was taken from a boy between 5 and 17 years old in good health and CMV-seronegative. Sequencing was performed on PBMCs. The CDR3 here is CASSQGQVKNVQYF. CDR3 sequence (DNA): TGTGCCAGCAGTCAGGGACAGGTCAAAAACGTTCAGTACTTC.